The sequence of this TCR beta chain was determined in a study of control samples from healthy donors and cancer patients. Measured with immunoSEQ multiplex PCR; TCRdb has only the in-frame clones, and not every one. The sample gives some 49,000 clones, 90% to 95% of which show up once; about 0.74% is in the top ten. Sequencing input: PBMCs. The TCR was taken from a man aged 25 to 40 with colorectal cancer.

The CDR3 sequence: CASSDRLSYGYTF. CDR3 nucleotides: TGTGCCAGCAGCGATAGACTGAGCTATGGCTACACCTTC. The chain is built from TRBV5-5 and TRBJ1-2; D gene ambiguous. Germline assignment: CDR1 SGHKS and CDR2 YYEKEE (reference sequence). V was pared by 4 bases and J by 4 bases, with 11 bases between. This CDR3 region has 13 residues.